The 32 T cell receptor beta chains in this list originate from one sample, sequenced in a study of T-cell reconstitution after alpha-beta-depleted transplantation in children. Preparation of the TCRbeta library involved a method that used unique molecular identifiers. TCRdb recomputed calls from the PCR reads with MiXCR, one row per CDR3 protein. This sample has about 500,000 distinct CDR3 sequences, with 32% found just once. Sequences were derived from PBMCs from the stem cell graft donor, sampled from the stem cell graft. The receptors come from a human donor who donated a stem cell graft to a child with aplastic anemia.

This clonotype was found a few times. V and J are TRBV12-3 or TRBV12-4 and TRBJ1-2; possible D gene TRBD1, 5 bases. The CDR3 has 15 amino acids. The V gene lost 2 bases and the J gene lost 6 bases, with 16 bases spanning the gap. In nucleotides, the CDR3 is TGTGCCAGCAGTTTATTTGGGGTAGGGGTGGATGGCTACACCTTC. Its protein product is CASSLFGVGVDGYTF.

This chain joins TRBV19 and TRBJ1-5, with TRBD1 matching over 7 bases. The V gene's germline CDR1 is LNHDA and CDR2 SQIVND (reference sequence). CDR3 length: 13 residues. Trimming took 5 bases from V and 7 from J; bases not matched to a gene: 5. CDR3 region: CASSFRGEQPQHF. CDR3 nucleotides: TGTGCCAGTAGTTTCAGGGGGGAACAGCCCCAGCATTTT.

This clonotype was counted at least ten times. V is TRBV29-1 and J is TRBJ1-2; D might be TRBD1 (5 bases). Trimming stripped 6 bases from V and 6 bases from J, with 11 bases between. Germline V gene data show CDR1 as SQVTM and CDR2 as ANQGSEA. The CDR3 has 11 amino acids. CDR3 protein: CSVGRGNGYTF. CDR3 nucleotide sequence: TGCAGCGTCGGCCGGGGGAATGGCTACACCTTC. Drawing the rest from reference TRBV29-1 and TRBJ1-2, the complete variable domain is SAVISQKPSRDICQRGTSLTIQCQVDSQVTMMFWYRQQPGQSLTLIATANQGSEATYESGFVIDKFPISRPNLTFSTLTVSNMSPEDSSIYLCSVGRGNGYTFGSGTRLTVV.

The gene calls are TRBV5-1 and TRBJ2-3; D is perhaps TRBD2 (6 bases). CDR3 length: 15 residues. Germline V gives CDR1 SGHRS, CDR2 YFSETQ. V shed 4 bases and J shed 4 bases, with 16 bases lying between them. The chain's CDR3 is CASSVTSSVPDTQYF. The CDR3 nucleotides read TGCGCCAGCAGCGTTACCTCTAGCGTACCAGATACGCAGTATTTT.

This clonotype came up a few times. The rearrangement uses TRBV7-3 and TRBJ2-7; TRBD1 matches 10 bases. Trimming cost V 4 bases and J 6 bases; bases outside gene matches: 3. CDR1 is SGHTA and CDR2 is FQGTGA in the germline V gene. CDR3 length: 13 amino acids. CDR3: CASSSGTGAEQYF. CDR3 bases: TGTGCCAGCAGCTCAGGGACAGGGGCCGAGCAGTACTTC.

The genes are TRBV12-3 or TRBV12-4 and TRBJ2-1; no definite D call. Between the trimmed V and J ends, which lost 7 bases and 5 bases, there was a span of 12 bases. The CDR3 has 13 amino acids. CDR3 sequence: CASTRQADNEQFF. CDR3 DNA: TGTGCCAGCACCCGTCAAGCCGACAATGAGCAGTTCTTC.

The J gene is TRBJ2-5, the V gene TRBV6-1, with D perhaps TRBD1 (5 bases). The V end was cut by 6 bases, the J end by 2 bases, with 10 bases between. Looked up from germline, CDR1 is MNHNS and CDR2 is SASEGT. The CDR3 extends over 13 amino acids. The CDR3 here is CASSPDTQETQYF. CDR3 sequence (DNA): TGTGCCAGCAGCCCGGACACGCAAGAGACCCAGTACTTC.

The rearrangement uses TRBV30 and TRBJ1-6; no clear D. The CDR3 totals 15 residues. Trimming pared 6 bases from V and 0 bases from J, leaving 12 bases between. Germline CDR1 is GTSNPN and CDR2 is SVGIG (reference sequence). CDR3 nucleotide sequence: TGTGCCTGTAACGGACGGAACTCCTATAATTCACCCCTCCACTTT. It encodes CACNGRNSYNSPLHF.

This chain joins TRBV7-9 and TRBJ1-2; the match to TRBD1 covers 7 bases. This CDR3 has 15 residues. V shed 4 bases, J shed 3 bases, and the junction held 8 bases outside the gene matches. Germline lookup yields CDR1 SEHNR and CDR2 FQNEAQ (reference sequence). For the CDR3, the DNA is TGTGCCAGCAGCTCTTCCGGGACAGAGCACTATGGCTACACCTTC. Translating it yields CASSSSGTEHYGYTF.

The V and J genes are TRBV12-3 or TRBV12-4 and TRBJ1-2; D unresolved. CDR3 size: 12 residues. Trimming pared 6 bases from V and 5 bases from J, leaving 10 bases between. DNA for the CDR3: TGTGCCAGCAGGGGAAGGGAGTATGGCTACACCTTC. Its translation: CASRGREYGYTF.

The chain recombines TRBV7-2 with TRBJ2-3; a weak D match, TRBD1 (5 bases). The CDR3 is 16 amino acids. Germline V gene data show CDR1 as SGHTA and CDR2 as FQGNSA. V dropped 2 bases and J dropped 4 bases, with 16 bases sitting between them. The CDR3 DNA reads TGTGCCAGCAGCTTATCAATCCAGGGTGGTGCAGATACGCAGTATTTT. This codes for CASSLSIQGGADTQYF.

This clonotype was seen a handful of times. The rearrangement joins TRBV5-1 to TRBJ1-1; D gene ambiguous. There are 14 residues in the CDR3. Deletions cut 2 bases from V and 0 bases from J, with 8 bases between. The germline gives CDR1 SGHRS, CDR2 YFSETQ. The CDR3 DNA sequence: TGCGCCAGCAGCTTCCTGGGGATGAACACTGAAGCTTTCTTT. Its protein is CASSFLGMNTEAFF.

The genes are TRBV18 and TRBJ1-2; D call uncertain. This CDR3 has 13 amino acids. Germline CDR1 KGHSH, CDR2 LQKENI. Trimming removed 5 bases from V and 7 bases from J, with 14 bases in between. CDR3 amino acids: CASSDGTDFGYTF. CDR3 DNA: TGTGCCAGCTCAGATGGAACGGACTTTGGCTACACCTTC.

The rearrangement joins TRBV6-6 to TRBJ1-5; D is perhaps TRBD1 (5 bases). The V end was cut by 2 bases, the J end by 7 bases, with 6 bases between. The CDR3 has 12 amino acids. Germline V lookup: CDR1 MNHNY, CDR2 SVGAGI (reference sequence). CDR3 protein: CASSYEGQPQHF. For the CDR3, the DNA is TGTGCCAGCAGTTACGAGGGGCAGCCCCAGCATTTT.

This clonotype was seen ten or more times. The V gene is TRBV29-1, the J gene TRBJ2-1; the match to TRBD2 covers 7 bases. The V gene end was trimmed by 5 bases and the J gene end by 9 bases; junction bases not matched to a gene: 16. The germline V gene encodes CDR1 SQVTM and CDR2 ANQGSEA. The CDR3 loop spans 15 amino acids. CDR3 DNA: TGCAGCGTTCTTAAGGCTGGCGGGAGCTTGGGTGAGCAGTTCTTC. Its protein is CSVLKAGGSLGEQFF.

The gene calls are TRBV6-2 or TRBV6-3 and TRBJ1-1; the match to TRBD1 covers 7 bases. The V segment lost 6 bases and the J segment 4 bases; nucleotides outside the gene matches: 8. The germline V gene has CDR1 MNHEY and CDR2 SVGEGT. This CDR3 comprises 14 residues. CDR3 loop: CASSDPGGGTEAFF. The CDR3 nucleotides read TGTGCCAGCAGCGACCCAGGGGGGGGCACTGAAGCTTTCTTT.

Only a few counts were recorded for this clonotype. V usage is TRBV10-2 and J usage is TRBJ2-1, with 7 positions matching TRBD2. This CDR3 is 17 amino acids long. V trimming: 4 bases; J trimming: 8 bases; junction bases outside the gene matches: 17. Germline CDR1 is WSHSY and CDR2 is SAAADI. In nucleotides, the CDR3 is TGCGCCAGCAGTGCCCCCCTGGGTGGCGGGAGCGTCCATGAGCAGTTCTTC. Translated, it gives CASSAPLGGGSVHEQFF.

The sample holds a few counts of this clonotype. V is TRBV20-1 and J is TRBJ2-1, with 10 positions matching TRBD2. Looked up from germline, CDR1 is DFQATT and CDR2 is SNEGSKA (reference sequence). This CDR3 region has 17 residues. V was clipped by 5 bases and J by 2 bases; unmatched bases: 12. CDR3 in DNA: TGCAGTGCTCTCCCCACTAGCGGGAATTCCACCTACAATGAGCAGTTCTTC. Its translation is CSALPTSGNSTYNEQFF.

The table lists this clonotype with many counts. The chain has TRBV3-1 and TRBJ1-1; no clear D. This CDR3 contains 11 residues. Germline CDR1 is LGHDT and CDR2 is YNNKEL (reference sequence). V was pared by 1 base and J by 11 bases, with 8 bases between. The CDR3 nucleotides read TGTGCCAGCAGCCAAGCCGGTGCGGCTTTCTTT. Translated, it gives CASSQAGAAFF.

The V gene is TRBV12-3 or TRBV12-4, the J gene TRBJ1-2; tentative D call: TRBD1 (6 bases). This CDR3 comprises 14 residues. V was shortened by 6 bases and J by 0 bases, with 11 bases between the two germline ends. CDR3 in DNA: TGTGCCAGCAGCCCGGACAGAGCTAACTATGGCTACACCTTC. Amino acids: CASSPDRANYGYTF.

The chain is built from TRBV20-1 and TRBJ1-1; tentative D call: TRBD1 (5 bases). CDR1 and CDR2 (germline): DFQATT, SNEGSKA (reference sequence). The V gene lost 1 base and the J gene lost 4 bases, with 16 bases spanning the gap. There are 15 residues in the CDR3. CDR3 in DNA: TGCAGTGCTAGAGTTGATCCAGGGCAGGGCACTGAAGCTTTCTTT. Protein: CSARVDPGQGTEAFF.

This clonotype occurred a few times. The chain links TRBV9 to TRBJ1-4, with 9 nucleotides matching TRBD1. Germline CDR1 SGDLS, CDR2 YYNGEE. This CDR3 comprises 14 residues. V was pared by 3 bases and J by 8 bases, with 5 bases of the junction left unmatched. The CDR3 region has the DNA TGTGCCAGCAGCGCCTGGGACAGGGAGGAAAAACTGTTTTTT. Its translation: CASSAWDREEKLFF.

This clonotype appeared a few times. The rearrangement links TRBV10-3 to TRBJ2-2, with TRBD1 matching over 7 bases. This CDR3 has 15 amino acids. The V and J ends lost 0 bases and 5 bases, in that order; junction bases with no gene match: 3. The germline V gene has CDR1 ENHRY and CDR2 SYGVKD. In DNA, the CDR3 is TGTGCCATCAGTGAGTCAGGGGGCTTTACCGGGGAGCTGTTTTTT. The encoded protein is CAISESGGFTGELFF.

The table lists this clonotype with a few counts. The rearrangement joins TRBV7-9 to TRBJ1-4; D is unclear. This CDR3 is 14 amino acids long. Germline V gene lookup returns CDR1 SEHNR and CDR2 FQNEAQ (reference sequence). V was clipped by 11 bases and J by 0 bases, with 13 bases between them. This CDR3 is CASTSAATNEKLFF. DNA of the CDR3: TGTGCCTCAACTTCGGCAGCAACTAATGAAAAACTGTTTTTT.

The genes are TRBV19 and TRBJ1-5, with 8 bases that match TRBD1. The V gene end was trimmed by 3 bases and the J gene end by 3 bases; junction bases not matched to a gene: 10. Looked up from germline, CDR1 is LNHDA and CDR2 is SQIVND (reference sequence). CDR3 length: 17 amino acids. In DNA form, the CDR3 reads TGTGCCAGTAGTATGTCGTTCGGGACAGGCCTCAATCAGCCCCAGCATTTT. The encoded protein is CASSMSFGTGLNQPQHF.

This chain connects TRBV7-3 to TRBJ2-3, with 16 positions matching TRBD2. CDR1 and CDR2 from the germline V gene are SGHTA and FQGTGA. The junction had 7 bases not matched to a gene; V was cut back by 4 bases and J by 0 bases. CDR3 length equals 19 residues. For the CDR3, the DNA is TGTGCCAGCAGCTCGGGACTAGCGGGAGGGAGGCTGAGCACAGATACGCAGTATTTT. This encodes CASSSGLAGGRLSTDTQYF. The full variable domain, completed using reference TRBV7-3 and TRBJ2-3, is GAGVSQTPSNKVTEKGKYVELRCDPISGHTALYWYRQSLGQGPEFLIYFQGTGAADDSGLPNDRFFAVRPEGSVSTLKIQRTERGDSAVYLCASSSGLAGGRLSTDTQYFGPGTRLTVL.

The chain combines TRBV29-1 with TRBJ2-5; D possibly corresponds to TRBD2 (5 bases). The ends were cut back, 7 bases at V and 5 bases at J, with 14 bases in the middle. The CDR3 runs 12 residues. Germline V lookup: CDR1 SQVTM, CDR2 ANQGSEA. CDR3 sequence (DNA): TGCAGCGCAGGACTCGGAACGGAGACCCAGTACTTC. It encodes CSAGLGTETQYF.

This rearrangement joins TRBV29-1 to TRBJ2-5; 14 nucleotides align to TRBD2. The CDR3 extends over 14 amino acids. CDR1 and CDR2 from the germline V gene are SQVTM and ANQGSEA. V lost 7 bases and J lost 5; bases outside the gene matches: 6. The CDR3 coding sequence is TGCAGCGCCGGGACTAGCGGGAGTGGGGAGACCCAGTACTTC. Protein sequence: CSAGTSGSGETQYF.

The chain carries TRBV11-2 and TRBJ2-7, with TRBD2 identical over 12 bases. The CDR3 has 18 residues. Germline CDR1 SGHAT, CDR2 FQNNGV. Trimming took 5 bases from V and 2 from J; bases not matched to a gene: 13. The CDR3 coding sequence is TGTGCCAGCAGCGCCCAACCCGTTCTAGCGGGAGGGCCCTACGAGCAGTACTTC. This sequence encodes CASSAQPVLAGGPYEQYF.

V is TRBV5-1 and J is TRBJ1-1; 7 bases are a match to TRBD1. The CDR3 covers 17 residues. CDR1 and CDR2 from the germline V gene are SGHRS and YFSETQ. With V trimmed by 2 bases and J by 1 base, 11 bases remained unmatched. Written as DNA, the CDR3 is TGCGCCAGCAGCTTAAGCGTCCCGGGACAGAAGAACACTGAAGCTTTCTTT. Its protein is CASSLSVPGQKNTEAFF.

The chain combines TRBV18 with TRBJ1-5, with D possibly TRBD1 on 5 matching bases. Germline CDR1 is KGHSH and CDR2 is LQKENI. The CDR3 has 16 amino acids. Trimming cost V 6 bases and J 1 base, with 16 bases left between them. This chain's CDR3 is CASSPTGRGSNQPQHF. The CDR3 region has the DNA TGTGCCAGCTCCCCAACGGGAAGGGGAAGCAATCAGCCCCAGCATTTT.

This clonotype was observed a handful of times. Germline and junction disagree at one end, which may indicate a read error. The CDR3, as DNA: TGCAGTGCCAGAGGGGTCGGTTCCCAAGAGACCCAGTACTTC. Translated: CSARGVGSQETQYF. The chain is built from TRBV20-1 and TRBJ2-5; D is tentatively TRBD1 or TRBD2 (5 bases each). This CDR3 is built from 14 residues. Germline CDR1 and CDR2: DFQATT and SNEGSKA (reference sequence).